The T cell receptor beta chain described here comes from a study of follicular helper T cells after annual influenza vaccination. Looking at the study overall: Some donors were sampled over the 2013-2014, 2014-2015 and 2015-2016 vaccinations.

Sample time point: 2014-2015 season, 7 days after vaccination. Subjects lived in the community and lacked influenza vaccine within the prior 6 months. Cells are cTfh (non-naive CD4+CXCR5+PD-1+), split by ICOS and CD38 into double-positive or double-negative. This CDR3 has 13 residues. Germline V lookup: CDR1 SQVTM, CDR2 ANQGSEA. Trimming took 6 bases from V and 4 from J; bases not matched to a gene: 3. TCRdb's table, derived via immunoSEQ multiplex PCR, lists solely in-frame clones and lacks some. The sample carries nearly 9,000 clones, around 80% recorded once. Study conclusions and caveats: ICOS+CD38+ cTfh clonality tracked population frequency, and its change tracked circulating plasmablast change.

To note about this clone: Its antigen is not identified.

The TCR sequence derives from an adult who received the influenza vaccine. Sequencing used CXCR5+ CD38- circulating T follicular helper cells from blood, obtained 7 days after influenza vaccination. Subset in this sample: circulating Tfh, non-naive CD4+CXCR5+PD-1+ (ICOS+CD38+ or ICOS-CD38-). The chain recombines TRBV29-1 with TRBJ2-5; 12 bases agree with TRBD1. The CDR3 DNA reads TGCAGCGTGGGGACAGGGGGCGGAGAGACCCAGTACTTC. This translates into CSVGTGGGETQYF.